Below, one T cell receptor (beta chain) is given with its context. The table came from immunoSEQ multiplex PCR; TCRdb's copy has only in-frame clones and leaves some out. The sample contains about 32,000 clones, approximately 95% of which appear only once. The sample is drawn from a study of blood T cell repertoires in COVID-19. This TCR was recovered from a male donor with active COVID-19. The sequencing input was peripheral blood.

The CDR3 loop reads CASSFRDSQNTEAFF. The DNA of the CDR3 is TGTGCCAGCTCCTTCCGGGACAGCCAGAACACTGAAGCTTTCTTT. The chain is built from TRBV18 and TRBJ1-1; 7 bases are a match to TRBD1. The CDR3 runs 15 residues. V dropped 6 bases and J dropped 1; count of bases not matched to a gene: 8. Looked up from germline, CDR1 is KGHSH and CDR2 is LQKENI.